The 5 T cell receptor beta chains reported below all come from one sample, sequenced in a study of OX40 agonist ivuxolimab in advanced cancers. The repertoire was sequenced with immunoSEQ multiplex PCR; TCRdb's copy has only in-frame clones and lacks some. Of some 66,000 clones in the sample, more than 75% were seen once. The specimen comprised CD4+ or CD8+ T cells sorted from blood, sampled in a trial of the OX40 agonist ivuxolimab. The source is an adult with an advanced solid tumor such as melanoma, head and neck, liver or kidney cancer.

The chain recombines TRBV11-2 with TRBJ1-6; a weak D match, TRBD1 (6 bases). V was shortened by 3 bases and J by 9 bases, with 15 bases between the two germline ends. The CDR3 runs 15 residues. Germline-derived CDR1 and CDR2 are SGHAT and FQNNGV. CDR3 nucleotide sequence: TGTGCCAGCAGCTTTATCAGGGGCGGAATTTCACCCCTCCACTTT. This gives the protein CASSFIRGGISPLHF.

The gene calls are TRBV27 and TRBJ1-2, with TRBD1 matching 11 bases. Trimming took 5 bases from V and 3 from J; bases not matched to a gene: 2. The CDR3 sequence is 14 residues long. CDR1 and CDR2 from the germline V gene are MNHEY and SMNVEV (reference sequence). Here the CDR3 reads CASSGQGADYGYTF. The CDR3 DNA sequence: TGTGCCAGCAGTGGACAGGGGGCGGACTATGGCTACACCTTC.

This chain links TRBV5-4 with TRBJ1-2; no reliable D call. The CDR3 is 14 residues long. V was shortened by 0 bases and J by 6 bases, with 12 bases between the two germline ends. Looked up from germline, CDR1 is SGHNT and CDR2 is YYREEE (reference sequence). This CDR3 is CASSLAGVGNGYTF. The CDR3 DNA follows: TGTGCCAGCAGCTTGGCCGGGGTGGGCAATGGCTACACCTTC.

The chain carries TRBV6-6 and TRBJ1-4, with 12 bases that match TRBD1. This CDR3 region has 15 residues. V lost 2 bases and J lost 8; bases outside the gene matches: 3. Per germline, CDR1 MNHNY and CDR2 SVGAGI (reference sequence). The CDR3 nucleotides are TGTGCCAGCAGTTACACCGGGACAGGGGGCGAAAAACTGTTTTTT. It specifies CASSYTGTGGEKLFF.

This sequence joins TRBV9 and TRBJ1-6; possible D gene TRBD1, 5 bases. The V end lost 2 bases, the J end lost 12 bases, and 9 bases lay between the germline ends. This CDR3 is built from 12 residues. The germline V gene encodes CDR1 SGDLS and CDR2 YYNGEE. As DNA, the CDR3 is TGTGCCAGCAGCGTGGGGACGGGACCCCTCCACTTT. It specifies CASSVGTGPLHF.